This paragraph covers one TCR beta chain sequence. The data originate from a study of blood T cell repertoires in COVID-19. Study context: Some COVID-19 samples were acute and others convalescent; all came from the United States, Italy and Spain. The cDNA or gDNA used as material had been derived from T cells, B-cell-depleted T cells, or PBMCs.

Seattle patients were enrolled while actively infected and followed longitudinally. The CDR3 sequence is 16 residues long. V lost 5 bases to trimming and J lost 0 bases, with 17 bases between them. Per germline, CDR1 LNHDA and CDR2 SQIVND (reference sequence). In the original analysis: Reference gene primer amplification gave estimated nucleated cell counts. TCRdb's copy holds only in-frame clones and misses some; the assay was immunoSEQ multiplex PCR. V and J calls and clone size come straight from that table; D and trimming were deduced from the DNA. Here the sample spans some 200,000 clones, about 83% being singletons.

The receptor was isolated from a woman aged 30 to 39 with COVID-19, enrolled during active disease. Sequencing was carried out using peripheral blood. The chain links TRBV19 to TRBJ2-7; possible D gene TRBD2, 6 bases. Here the CDR3 reads CASSYAGSFSSYEQYF. CDR3 nucleotides: TGTGCCAGTAGTTATGCGGGGTCTTTCAGCTCCTACGAGCAGTACTTC.